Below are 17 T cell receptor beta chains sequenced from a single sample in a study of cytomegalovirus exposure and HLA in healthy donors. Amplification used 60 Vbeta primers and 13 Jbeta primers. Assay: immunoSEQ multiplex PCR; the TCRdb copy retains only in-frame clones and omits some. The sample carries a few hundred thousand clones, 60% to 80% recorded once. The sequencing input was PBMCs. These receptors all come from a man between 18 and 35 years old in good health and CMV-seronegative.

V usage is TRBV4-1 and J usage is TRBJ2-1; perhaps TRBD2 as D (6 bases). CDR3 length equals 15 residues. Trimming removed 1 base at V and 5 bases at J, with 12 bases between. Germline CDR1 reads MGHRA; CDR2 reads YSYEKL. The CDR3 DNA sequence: TGCGCCAGCAGCCAAGGACTGTCTAGCGACAATGAGCAGTTCTTC. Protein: CASSQGLSSDNEQFF.

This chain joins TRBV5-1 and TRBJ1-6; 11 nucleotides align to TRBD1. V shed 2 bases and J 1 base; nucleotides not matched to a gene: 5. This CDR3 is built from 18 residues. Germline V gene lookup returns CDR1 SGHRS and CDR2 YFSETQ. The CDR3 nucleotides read TGCGCCAGCAGCTTCGGGACAGGGGGAAATTCCTATAATTCACCCCTCCACTTT. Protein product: CASSFGTGGNSYNSPLHF.

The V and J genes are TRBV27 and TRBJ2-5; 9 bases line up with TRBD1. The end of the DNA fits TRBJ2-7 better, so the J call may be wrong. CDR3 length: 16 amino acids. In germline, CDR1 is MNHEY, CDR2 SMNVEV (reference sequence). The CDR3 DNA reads TGTGCCAGCAGTTTATTCCCCGGGACAGGGCTCTACGAGCAGTACTTC. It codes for CASSLFPGTGLYEQYF.

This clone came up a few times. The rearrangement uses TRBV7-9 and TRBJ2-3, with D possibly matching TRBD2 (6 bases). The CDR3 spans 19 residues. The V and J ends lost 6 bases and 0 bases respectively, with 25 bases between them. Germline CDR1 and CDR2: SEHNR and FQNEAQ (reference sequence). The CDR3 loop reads CASSHGNLLVGTSTDTQYF. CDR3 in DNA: TGTGCCAGCAGTCACGGGAACCTCCTAGTCGGGACTAGCACAGATACGCAGTATTTT.

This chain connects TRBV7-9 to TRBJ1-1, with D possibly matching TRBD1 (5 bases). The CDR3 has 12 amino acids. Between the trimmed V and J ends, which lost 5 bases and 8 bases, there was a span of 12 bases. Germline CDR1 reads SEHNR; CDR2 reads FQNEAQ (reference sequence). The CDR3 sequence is CASSTTGREAFF. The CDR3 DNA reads TGTGCCAGCAGCACTACAGGACGAGAAGCTTTCTTT.

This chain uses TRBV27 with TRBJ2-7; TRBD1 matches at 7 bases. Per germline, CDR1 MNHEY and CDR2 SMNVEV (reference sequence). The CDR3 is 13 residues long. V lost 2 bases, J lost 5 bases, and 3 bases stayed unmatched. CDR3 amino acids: CASSLQGVNEQYF. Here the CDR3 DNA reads TGTGCCAGCAGTTTACAGGGGGTCAACGAGCAGTACTTC.

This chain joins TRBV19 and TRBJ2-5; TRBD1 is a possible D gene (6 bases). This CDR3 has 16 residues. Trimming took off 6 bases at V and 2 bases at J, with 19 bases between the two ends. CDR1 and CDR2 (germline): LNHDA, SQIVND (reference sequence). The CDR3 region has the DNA TGTGCCAGTAGCCCGGTTCGACAGGCCGGACAAGAGACCCAGTACTTC. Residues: CASSPVRQAGQETQYF.

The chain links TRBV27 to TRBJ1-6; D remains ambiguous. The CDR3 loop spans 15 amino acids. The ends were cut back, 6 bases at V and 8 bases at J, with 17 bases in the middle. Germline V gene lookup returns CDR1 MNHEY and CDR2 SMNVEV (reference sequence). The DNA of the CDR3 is TGTGCCAGCAGCCGGGAATGGGGAGGTGATTCACCCCTCCACTTT. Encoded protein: CASSREWGGDSPLHF.

CDR3 residues: CASSNRVVQYF. The CDR3 coding sequence is TGTGCCAGCAGTAACAGGGTTGTCCAGTACTTC. V usage is TRBV2 and J usage is TRBJ2-7; D might be TRBD1 (6 bases). The V gene's germline CDR1 is SNHLY and CDR2 FYNNEI. The CDR3 contains 11 residues. The germline V and J ends were trimmed by 5 bases and 10 bases, with 12 bases remaining between them.

CDR3 nucleotides: TGTGCCAGCAGCCCCGGGACTAGCGGGGCCTGGGAGCAGTACTTC. This sequence encodes CASSPGTSGAWEQYF. The V and J genes are TRBV11-2 and TRBJ2-7; TRBD2 matches 13 bases. The V and J ends lost 5 bases and 7 bases, in that order; junction bases with no gene match: 8. This CDR3 region has 15 residues. CDR1 and CDR2 from the germline V gene are SGHAT and FQNNGV. Full variable domain (outside the CDR3, taken from reference TRBV11-2 and TRBJ2-7): EAGVAQSPRYKIIEKRQSVAFWCNPISGHATLYWYQQILGQGPKLLIQFQNNGVVDDSQLPKDRFSAERLKGVDSTLKIQPAKLEDSAVYLCASSPGTSGAWEQYFGPGTRLTVT.

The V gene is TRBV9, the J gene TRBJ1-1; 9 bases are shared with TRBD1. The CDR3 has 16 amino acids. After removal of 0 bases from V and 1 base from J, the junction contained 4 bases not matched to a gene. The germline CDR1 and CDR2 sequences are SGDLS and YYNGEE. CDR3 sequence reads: CASSVGYRGQNTEAFF. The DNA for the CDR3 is TGTGCCAGCAGCGTAGGATACAGGGGGCAGAACACTGAAGCTTTCTTT.

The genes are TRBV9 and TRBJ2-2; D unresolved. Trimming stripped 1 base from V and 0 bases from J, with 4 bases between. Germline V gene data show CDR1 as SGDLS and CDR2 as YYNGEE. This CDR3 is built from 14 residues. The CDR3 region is CASSVIANTGELFF. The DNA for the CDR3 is TGTGCCAGCAGCGTAATCGCGAACACCGGGGAGCTGTTTTTT. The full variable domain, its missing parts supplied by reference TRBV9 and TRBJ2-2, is DSGVTQTPKHLITATGQRVTLRCSPRSGDLSVYWYQQSLDQGLQFLIQYYNGEERAKGNILERFSAQQFPDLHSELNLSSLELGDSALYFCASSVIANTGELFFGEGSRLTVL.

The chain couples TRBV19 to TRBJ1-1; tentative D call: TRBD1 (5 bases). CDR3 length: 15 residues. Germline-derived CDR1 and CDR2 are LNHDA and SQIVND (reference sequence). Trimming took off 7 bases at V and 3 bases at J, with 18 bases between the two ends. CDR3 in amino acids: CASNPIGGTDTEAFF. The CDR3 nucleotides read TGTGCCAGTAATCCGATTGGGGGGACCGACACTGAAGCTTTCTTT.

The CDR3 region is CASKSLAGVGNEQFF. The CDR3 nucleotides read TGTGCCAGCAAGTCCCTAGCGGGGGTAGGCAATGAGCAGTTCTTC. The rearrangement joins TRBV6-1 to TRBJ2-1, with 10 bases that match TRBD2. CDR3 size: 15 residues. Germline V lookup: CDR1 MNHNS, CDR2 SASEGT. Trimming at V came to 7 bases and at J to 6 bases, leaving 9 bases not matched to a gene.

The CDR3 DNA sequence: TGTGCCAGCAGCTCGATAGCGGGGGGTAAAACAGATACGCAGTATTTT. This translates into CASSSIAGGKTDTQYF. The chain couples TRBV5-6 to TRBJ2-3, with TRBD2 matching over 10 bases. Germline V lookup: CDR1 SGHDT, CDR2 YYEEEE. The CDR3 contains 16 residues. The ends lost 3 bases at V and 3 bases at J; junction bases unmatched: 7.

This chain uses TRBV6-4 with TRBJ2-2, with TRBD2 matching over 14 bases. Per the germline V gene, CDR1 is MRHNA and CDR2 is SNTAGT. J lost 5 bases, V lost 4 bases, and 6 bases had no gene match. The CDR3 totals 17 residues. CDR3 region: CASSARGLAGGTGELFF. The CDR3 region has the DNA TGTGCCAGCAGTGCCCGCGGACTAGCGGGAGGTACCGGGGAGCTGTTTTTT.

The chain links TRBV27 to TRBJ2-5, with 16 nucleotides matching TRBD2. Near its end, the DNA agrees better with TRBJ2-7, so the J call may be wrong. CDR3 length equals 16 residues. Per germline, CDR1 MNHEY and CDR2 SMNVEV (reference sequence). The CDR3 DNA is TGTGCCAGCAGCTCGGGACTAGCGGGAGGGCCGTACGAGCAGTACTTC. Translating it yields CASSSGLAGGPYEQYF.